This passage covers 27 T cell receptor beta chains from one sample sequenced in a study of human T cells and chemical hapten exposure. TCRdb reanalysed the RACE reads using MiXCR and keeps one entry per CDR3 protein. The sample has about 97,000 distinct CDR3 sequences; 25% to 35% are singletons. Time point indicated: patch test 3, about 24 weeks after DPC sensitization. Stated treatment: therapeutic diphenylcyclopropenone sensitization with weekly scalp DPC. This specimen consisted of whole blood, obtained in connection with sensitization to the hapten diphenylcyclopropenone (DPC). These receptors all stem from a man aged 35-49 years with alopecia areata. Some clones in this sample may be carry-over from other donors' samples.

CDR3 amino acids: CASSGTGGRGRGEKLFF. The CDR3, as DNA: TGTGCCAGCAGCGGTACCGGTGGCAGGGGCAGGGGAGAAAAACTGTTTTTT. This chain links TRBV7-9 with TRBJ1-4; possibly TRBD1 for D (6 bases). Per the germline V gene, CDR1 is SEHNR and CDR2 is FQNEAQ (reference sequence). Deletions cut 5 bases from V and 8 bases from J, with 24 bases between. This CDR3 is 17 amino acids long.

This rearrangement joins TRBV20-1 to TRBJ1-4, with D hard to call. The ends were cut back, 5 bases at V and 0 bases at J, with 10 bases in the middle. The CDR3 runs to 14 residues. Per germline, CDR1 DFQATT and CDR2 SNEGSKA (reference sequence). The CDR3 nucleotides read TGCAGTGCTCACGAAGGGTCAACTAATGAAAAACTGTTTTTT. This encodes CSAHEGSTNEKLFF.

The rearrangement links TRBV29-1 to TRBJ1-2, with no clear D. CDR3 length equals 13 residues. Germline V gives CDR1 SQVTM, CDR2 ANQGSEA. V dropped 7 bases and J dropped 0 bases, with 12 bases sitting between them. Here the CDR3 reads CSAYLQANYGYTF. The CDR3 nucleotides are TGCAGCGCTTACTTACAAGCTAACTATGGCTACACCTTC.

This clonotype has just a few counts. This chain links TRBV20-1 with TRBJ1-5, with 11 bases lining up with TRBD1. CDR3 length: 16 amino acids. V shed 5 bases and J 0 bases; nucleotides not matched to a gene: 6. Germline values: CDR1 DFQATT, CDR2 SNEGSKA (reference sequence). The CDR3 loop reads CSASWTGGNSNQPQHF. Written as DNA, the CDR3 is TGCAGTGCTTCCTGGACAGGGGGCAATAGCAATCAGCCCCAGCATTTT.

This clonotype turned up a few times. The chain links TRBV27 to TRBJ2-6; no clear D. The germline CDR1 and CDR2 sequences are MNHEY and SMNVEV (reference sequence). Trimming removed 5 bases at V and 4 bases at J, with 15 bases between. The CDR3 has 16 residues. The DNA of the CDR3 is TGTGCCAGCAGTCCCCACACGCAGGCAGGGGCCAACGTCCTGACTTTC. Translation gives CASSPHTQAGANVLTF.

The chain carries TRBV6-5 and TRBJ1-1; no definite D call. The CDR3 is 15 amino acids. Germline CDR1 and CDR2: MNHEY and SVGAGI. Trimming left V 2 bases short and J 3 bases short, with 13 bases between. Here the CDR3 reads CASSYRTVLDTEAFF. The CDR3 bases are TGTGCCAGCAGTTACCGGACTGTGCTGGACACTGAAGCTTTCTTT.

This clonotype appeared a few times. This chain joins TRBV20-1 and TRBJ2-3; D is unclear. This CDR3 spans 13 amino acids. The V end lost 3 bases, the J end lost 2 bases, and 9 bases lay between the germline ends. CDR1 is DFQATT and CDR2 is SNEGSKA in the germline V gene (reference sequence). The CDR3 region has the DNA TGCAGTGCTAGTTTCCCTAACACAGATACGCAGTATTTT. Amino acids: CSASFPNTDTQYF.

This chain joins TRBV29-1 and TRBJ2-3, with a weak D call TRBD1 (6 bases). Germline values: CDR1 SQVTM, CDR2 ANQGSEA. V lost 3 bases to trimming and J lost 0 bases, with 16 bases between them. The CDR3 totals 16 residues. CDR3 nucleotides: TGCAGCGTTGATCTCCCCCCGACAGGCAGCACAGATACGCAGTATTTT. Its protein product is CSVDLPPTGSTDTQYF.

The rearrangement joins TRBV12-3 or TRBV12-4 to TRBJ1-4; D gene ambiguous. The V and J ends lost 5 bases and 3 bases respectively, with 13 bases between them. This CDR3 has 15 residues. CDR3 nucleotide sequence: TGTGCCAGCAGTAGAGACTCTTCCCCTAATGAAAAACTGTTTTTT. Protein product: CASSRDSSPNEKLFF.

The rearrangement links TRBV7-2 to TRBJ2-1; TRBD2 matches 8 bases. CDR3 size: 16 residues. The V gene end was trimmed by 0 bases and the J gene end by 8 bases; junction bases not matched to a gene: 9. Per the germline V gene, CDR1 is SGHTA and CDR2 is FQGNSA. The CDR3 region is CASSLAYSGVLDEQFF. The CDR3 DNA reads TGTGCCAGCAGCTTAGCGTATAGCGGGGTACTTGATGAGCAGTTCTTC.

The chain links TRBV12-3 or TRBV12-4 to TRBJ1-5, with a possible D match to TRBD1 (6 bases). This CDR3 contains 17 residues. V was cut by 5 bases and J by 0 bases, with 17 bases left in between. The CDR3 spells CASSPAGADYSNQPQHF. CDR3 nucleotides: TGTGCCAGCAGTCCAGCGGGGGCAGACTATAGCAATCAGCCCCAGCATTTT.

The V call is TRBV6-1, the J call TRBJ2-3; TRBD2 matches 9 bases. The trim removed 2 bases at V and 1 base at J, leaving 4 bases unmatched. The V gene's germline CDR1 is MNHNS and CDR2 SASEGT. The CDR3 loop spans 16 amino acids. The CDR3 reads CASSERVAGGTDTQYF. The CDR3 coding sequence is TGTGCCAGCAGTGAAAGGGTAGCGGGAGGCACAGATACGCAGTATTTT.

The chain couples TRBV27 to TRBJ2-3; no definite D call. This CDR3 has 16 residues. In germline, CDR1 is MNHEY, CDR2 SMNVEV (reference sequence). V gave up 6 bases and J gave up 2 bases, with 18 bases separating them. The CDR3 spells CASSLRQALTTDTQYF. The CDR3 bases are TGTGCCAGCAGCCTTCGCCAGGCCCTAACCACAGATACGCAGTATTTT.

This rearrangement joins TRBV7-8 to TRBJ2-1; possibly TRBD2 for D (7 bases). V lost 1 base to trimming and J lost 7 bases, with 14 bases between them. Germline CDR1 is SGHVS and CDR2 is FQNEAQ. The CDR3 extends over 15 amino acids. The CDR3 DNA sequence: TGTGCCAGCAGCTTAGTTGGGGGAGGGACAAATGAGCAGTTCTTC. This translates into CASSLVGGGTNEQFF.

This clonotype was counted a few times. V gene TRBV25-1 combines with J gene TRBJ1-4; 12 bases align to TRBD1. This CDR3 comprises 16 residues. V was clipped by 2 bases and J by 8 bases; unmatched bases: 6. Germline CDR1 is MGHDK and CDR2 is SYGVNS. In DNA form, the CDR3 reads TGTGCCAGCAGTGAAATGGGGACAGGGGGCGCGGAAAAACTGTTTTTT. Its protein product is CASSEMGTGGAEKLFF.

The DNA for the CDR3 is TGTGCCAGCAGTACTCAGACGGGAGTTCCTTCTAACTATGGCTACACCTTC. The encoded protein is CASSTQTGVPSNYGYTF. This chain links TRBV6-5 with TRBJ1-2; unclear D gene. The length of the CDR3 is 17 residues. Trimming left V 5 bases short and J 0 bases short, with 19 bases between. Germline loops: CDR1 MNHEY, CDR2 SVGAGI.

This clonotype occurred many times. This chain links TRBV24-1 with TRBJ2-2; no definite D call. The CDR3 runs 15 residues. Germline V gene sequence: CDR1 KGHDR, CDR2 SFDVKD. The germline V and J ends were trimmed by 0 bases and 0 bases, with 4 bases remaining between them. This CDR3 is CATSDLFPNTGELFF. CDR3 nucleotide sequence: TGTGCCACCAGTGATTTGTTTCCGAACACCGGGGAGCTGTTTTTT.

The rearrangement joins TRBV28 to TRBJ2-7; a possible D gene is TRBD1 (5 bases). The CDR3 is 14 residues long. V lost 1 base to trimming and J lost 3 bases, with 10 bases between them. The germline V gene encodes CDR1 MDHEN and CDR2 SYDVKM. The CDR3 is CASSLLGARYEQYF. For the CDR3, the DNA is TGTGCCAGCAGTTTATTAGGGGCCCGCTACGAGCAGTACTTC. The entire variable domain, with the rest obtained from reference TRBV28 and TRBJ2-7, is as follows: DVKVTQSSRYLVKRTGEKVFLECVQDMDHENMFWYRQDPGLGLRLIYFSYDVKMKEKGDIPEGYSVSREKKERFSLILESASTNQTSMYLCASSLLGARYEQYFGPGTRLTVT.

This clonotype turned up a few times. The CDR3 sequence is CASSYGSTDTQYF. DNA of the CDR3: TGTGCCAGCAGTTACGGTAGCACAGATACGCAGTATTTT. V usage is TRBV6-2 or TRBV6-3 and J usage is TRBJ2-3; the D is unclear. The CDR3 is 13 amino acids. Germline CDR1 reads MNHEY; CDR2 reads SVGEGT. Deletions cut 2 bases from V and 0 bases from J, with 3 bases between.

The chain couples TRBV24-1 to TRBJ2-1, with 11 bases identical to TRBD2. The CDR3 length is 17 residues. Trimming at V came to 4 bases and at J to 2 bases, leaving 6 bases not matched to a gene. CDR1 is KGHDR and CDR2 is SFDVKD in the germline V gene. CDR3 loop: CATSEGGTSGPYNEQFF. The CDR3 nucleotides are TGTGCCACCAGTGAGGGAGGGACTAGCGGACCCTACAATGAGCAGTTCTTC.

The chain uses TRBV5-1 and TRBJ2-1, with 7 bases fitting TRBD2. CDR1 and CDR2 from the germline V gene are SGHRS and YFSETQ. Trimming cost V 5 bases and J 8 bases; bases outside gene matches: 4. The CDR3 spans 12 residues. The CDR3 DNA sequence: TGCGCCAGCAGGTTGAGCGGGGATGAGCAGTTCTTC. It specifies CASRLSGDEQFF.

The V gene is TRBV3-1, the J gene TRBJ2-2, with a possible D match to TRBD1 (5 bases). The CDR3 has 17 residues. Trimming took off 1 base at V and 4 bases at J, with 16 bases between the two ends. Germline lookup yields CDR1 LGHDT and CDR2 YNNKEL (reference sequence). CDR3 protein: CASSQGDSRRRTGELFF. The DNA for the CDR3 is TGTGCCAGCAGCCAAGGAGACAGCCGGCGACGCACCGGGGAGCTGTTTTTT.

A few counts support this clonotype. The chain joins TRBV20-1 to TRBJ2-7; a weak D match, TRBD2 (6 bases). Germline assignment: CDR1 DFQATT and CDR2 SNEGSKA (reference sequence). The CDR3 has 16 amino acids. Trimming pared 4 bases from V and 2 bases from J, leaving 21 bases between. The CDR3 sequence is CSAIAPTDSGTYEQYF. In DNA, the CDR3 is TGCAGTGCTATCGCGCCCACGGATAGCGGCACCTACGAGCAGTACTTC.

V gene TRBV6-5 combines with J gene TRBJ2-6; tentatively, D is TRBD1 or TRBD2 (5 bases each). The CDR3 loop spans 15 amino acids. The germline gives CDR1 MNHEY, CDR2 SVGAGI. Trimming took off 9 bases at V and 2 bases at J, with 14 bases between the two ends. CDR3 amino acids: CASGFRGAGANVLTF. CDR3 sequence (DNA): TGTGCCAGTGGGTTTCGGGGCGCTGGGGCCAACGTCCTGACTTTC.

The chain uses TRBV9 and TRBJ2-3; 8 bases line up with TRBD2. V lost 5 bases to trimming and J lost 1 base; unmatched junction nucleotides: 9. The CDR3 extends over 16 amino acids. The germline V gene has CDR1 SGDLS and CDR2 YYNGEE. This chain's CDR3 is CASSQYSGSGTDTQYF. CDR3 in DNA: TGTGCCAGCAGTCAATACAGCGGGAGCGGCACAGATACGCAGTATTTT.

The chain joins TRBV7-8 to TRBJ2-7; a weak D match, TRBD2 (5 bases). Deletions cut 1 base from V and 5 bases from J, with 15 bases between. CDR1 and CDR2 from the germline V gene are SGHVS and FQNEAQ. The CDR3 consists of 15 residues. The CDR3 loop is CASSLELQRVNEQYF. For the CDR3, the DNA is TGTGCCAGCAGCTTAGAGCTACAGAGGGTAAACGAGCAGTACTTC.

The CDR3 nucleotides are TGTGCCAGCAGCCAAGGGCTGGTAGAGACAGATACGCAGTATTTT. Translated, it gives CASSQGLVETDTQYF. This chain connects TRBV3-1 to TRBJ2-3, with D unresolved. The CDR3 length is 15 residues. Germline CDR1 and CDR2: LGHDT and YNNKEL (reference sequence). Trimming left V 1 base short and J 3 bases short, with 11 bases between.